The 18 T cell receptor beta chains reported below all come from one sample, sequenced in a study of neurological immune-mediated disorders (dated by TCRdb to between 2018 and 2021). The library relied on 5' RACE. The sequencer was an Illumina HiSeq 2500. The public reads were run again by TCRdb, first through fastp at Q25 and then through MiXCR, and only productive beta chains were kept. For every CDR3 protein sequence, its rows merge into one entry that carries the most common genes and DNA. Across this sample there are approximately 74,000 distinct CDR3 sequences, with less than 5.5% seen only once. The ten most abundant clones make up 7.4% of the sample. Sequencing was carried out using PBMCs. The receptor source for this set is a man aged 18 to 29 with multiple sclerosis.

V gene TRBV7-3 combines with J gene TRBJ2-1; D is unclear. Germline CDR1 SGHTA, CDR2 FQGTGA. This CDR3 is 17 amino acids long. The V and J ends lost 0 bases and 2 bases respectively, with 14 bases between them. CDR3 residues: CASSLTSLPSTYNEQFF. CDR3 nucleotide sequence: TGTGCCAGCAGCTTAACGAGCCTTCCTTCAACCTACAATGAGCAGTTCTTC.

In this sample, this clonotype turned up a few times. A much larger clone lies a single base off, so this may be a read error. This is likely a read error, given that the CDR3 carries no conserved phenylalanine or tryptophan at its end. In DNA, the CDR3 is TGCAGTGCTAGTAGGCAGTCTAACTATGGCTACACCATC. Its protein product is CSASRQSNYGYTI. This chain joins TRBV20-1 and TRBJ1-2; D gene uncertain. The CDR3 has 13 amino acids. Trimming removed 3 bases from V and 0 bases from J, with 8 bases in between. Germline V gene sequence: CDR1 DFQATT, CDR2 SNEGSKA (reference sequence).

This clonotype was counted ten times or more. This chain uses TRBV20-1 with TRBJ1-6; D uncertain. The germline CDR1 and CDR2 sequences are DFQATT and SNEGSKA (reference sequence). V lost 7 bases and J lost 7, with 14 bases in between. This CDR3 contains 13 residues. CDR3 sequence reads: CSGHEGANSPLHF. The CDR3 region has the DNA TGCAGTGGCCACGAGGGCGCGAATTCACCCCTCCACTTT.

Many counts were recorded for this clonotype. CDR3 bases: TGTGCCAGCAGTAGGGGACAGGGGGTGGGGGCTTTCTTT. It translates to CASSRGQGVGAFF. This rearrangement joins TRBV28 to TRBJ1-1, with 11 bases lining up with TRBD1. The CDR3 has 13 residues. CDR1 is MDHEN and CDR2 is SYDVKM in the germline V gene. V lost 5 bases, J lost 11 bases, and 7 bases stayed unmatched.

Many counts were recorded for this clonotype. CDR3 DNA: TGTGCCAGCAGTGAGTCAGGACAGGGAGGAATCACTGAAGCTTTCTTT. Residues: CASSESGQGGITEAFF. The V gene is TRBV2, the J gene TRBJ1-1; 8 bases are shared with TRBD1. J was trimmed by 4 bases and V by 3 bases; bases with no gene match: 10. The CDR3 spans 16 residues. CDR1 SNHLY and CDR2 FYNNEI come from the germline V gene.

This clonotype has a count of ten or more. The rearrangement joins TRBV5-1 to TRBJ1-1; maybe TRBD1 (5 bases). The CDR3 contains 14 residues. In germline, CDR1 is SGHRS, CDR2 YFSETQ. V lost 1 base to trimming and J lost 3 bases, with 10 bases between them. The CDR3 DNA follows: TGCGCCAGCAGCTTGATTTTGGGGGACACTGAAGCTTTCTTT. This encodes CASSLILGDTEAFF. Variable domain in full (rest from reference TRBV5-1 and TRBJ1-1): KAGVTQTPRYLIKTRGQQVTLSCSPISGHRSVSWYQQTPGQGLQFLFEYFSETQRNKGNFPGRFSGRQFSNSRSEMNVSTLELGDSALYLCASSLILGDTEAFFGQGTRLTVV.

This clonotype was observed at least ten times. The chain joins TRBV5-1 to TRBJ1-2, with D tentatively TRBD1 (6 bases). The CDR3 length is 14 residues. With 2 bases removed from V and 8 bases from J, the gap between germline ends came to 16 bases. Germline CDR1 SGHRS, CDR2 YFSETQ. CDR3 amino acids: CASSFEQGWKGYTF. The CDR3 DNA is TGCGCCAGCAGCTTCGAACAGGGTTGGAAGGGCTACACCTTC. Full variable domain (remainder filled in from reference TRBV5-1 and TRBJ1-2): KAGVTQTPRYLIKTRGQQVTLSCSPISGHRSVSWYQQTPGQGLQFLFEYFSETQRNKGNFPGRFSGRQFSNSRSEMNVSTLELGDSALYLCASSFEQGWKGYTFGSGTRLTVV.

Only a few counts were recorded for this clonotype. This rearrangement joins TRBV20-1 to TRBJ2-3; 8 bases map to TRBD2. With V trimmed by 6 bases and J by 4 bases, 9 bases remained unmatched. This CDR3 region has 14 residues. CDR1 is DFQATT, CDR2 SNEGSKA, per germline (reference sequence). The CDR3 here is CSAPGTREADTQYF. CDR3 sequence (DNA): TGCAGTGCACCCGGGACTAGAGAGGCAGATACGCAGTATTTT.

This clonotype was seen repeatedly, ten times or more. This chain joins TRBV10-2 and TRBJ2-3; possibly TRBD1 for D (5 bases). Per germline, CDR1 WSHSY and CDR2 SAAADI. Trimming left V 6 bases short and J 3 bases short, with 19 bases between. The CDR3 spans 16 residues. CDR3 bases: TGCGCCAGCAGGTCGAACAGGCCCCCCGGAACAGATACGCAGTATTTT. Its translation is CASRSNRPPGTDTQYF.

This clonotype was seen at least ten times. The chain recombines TRBV6-5 with TRBJ2-1; TRBD2 matches at 10 bases. Germline V gene data show CDR1 as MNHEY and CDR2 as SVGAGI. This CDR3 has 19 amino acids. With 2 bases clipped from V and 0 bases from J, the junction kept 10 bases outside the gene matches. CDR3: CASSYRGLAGAGSYNEQFF. CDR3 coding DNA: TGTGCCAGCAGTTACAGGGGGCTAGCGGGGGCCGGCTCCTACAATGAGCAGTTCTTC.

The chain employs TRBV19 and TRBJ2-4; no clear D gene. The V gene's germline CDR1 is LNHDA and CDR2 SQIVND (reference sequence). The CDR3 is 14 amino acids. With 1 base removed from V and 0 bases from J, the gap between germline ends came to 4 bases. DNA for the CDR3: TGTGCCAGTAGTATAGGCTTAGCCAAAAACATTCAGTACTTC. It translates to CASSIGLAKNIQYF.

Comment on this clonotype: This clone may be a read error of a much larger clone one base away. The chain is built from TRBV3-1 and TRBJ2-2; D remains unclear. The CDR3 has 14 residues. Germline CDR1 LGHDT, CDR2 YNNKEL (reference sequence). Trimming removed 4 bases from V and 6 bases from J, with 12 bases in between. The CDR3 is CASSRVLPAGELFF. CDR3 sequence (DNA): TGTGCCAGCAGCCGGGTCTTACCTGCCGGGGAGCTGTTTTTT. Drawing the rest from reference TRBV3-1 and TRBJ2-2, the complete variable domain is DTAVSQTPKYLVTQMGNDKSIKCEQNLGHDTMYWYKQDSKKFLKIMFSYNNKELIINETVPNRFSPKSPDKAHLNLHINSLELGDSAVYFCASSRVLPAGELFFGEGSRLTVL.

This clonotype came up many times. CDR3 sequence (DNA): TGTGCCACCAGTGAAGGGGTCCGCAGCTCCTACAATGAGCAGTTCTTC. It codes for CATSEGVRSSYNEQFF. The V and J genes are TRBV24-1 and TRBJ2-1; weak D call: TRBD1 (5 bases). Germline V lookup: CDR1 KGHDR, CDR2 SFDVKD. This CDR3 has 16 residues. V was cut by 4 bases and J by 0 bases, with 12 bases left in between.

This clonotype appeared many times. The chain carries TRBV7-2 and TRBJ2-5; the match to TRBD1 covers 10 bases. Trimming at V came to 5 bases and at J to 7 bases, leaving 4 bases not matched to a gene. Looked up from germline, CDR1 is SGHTA and CDR2 is FQGNSA. The CDR3 is 13 amino acids. CDR3 DNA: TGTGCCAGCAGCCCCCGGGACAGGGGGACCCAGTACTTC. Translated, it gives CASSPRDRGTQYF.

This clonotype was seen ten or more times. This sequence joins TRBV30 and TRBJ2-1; 9 nucleotides line up with TRBD2. The J segment lost 5 bases and the V segment lost 1 base, leaving 15 bases of the junction unmatched. There are 18 residues in the CDR3. CDR1 GTSNPN and CDR2 SVGIG come from the germline V gene (reference sequence). CDR3 protein: CAWSDLAGRWPNNNEQFF. CDR3 DNA sequence: TGTGCCTGGAGTGACCTAGCGGGACGTTGGCCCAATAACAATGAGCAGTTCTTC.

This clonotype was seen ten or more times. V and J are TRBV7-2 and TRBJ2-7; 9 bases match TRBD2. Losses at the gene ends were 1 base for V and 3 bases for J; bases not matched to a gene: 4. The germline V gene has CDR1 SGHTA and CDR2 FQGNSA. This CDR3 spans 15 amino acids. DNA of the CDR3: TGTGCCAGCAGCTTAGACAGCGGGAGGTACTACGAGCAGTACTTC. This gives the protein CASSLDSGRYYEQYF.

This clonotype has more than one count but fewer than ten. This may stem from a read error, because a much larger clone lies one nucleotide away. The CDR3 nucleotides read TGTGCCAGAGGGGGGAATACGCAGTATTTT. Translation: CARGGNTQYF. The genes are TRBV2 and TRBJ2-3; D possibly matches TRBD1 or TRBD2 (6 bases each). Deletions cut 9 bases from V and 7 bases from J, with 8 bases between. Germline CDR1 is SNHLY and CDR2 is FYNNEI. The CDR3 has 10 amino acids. Full variable domain (remainder filled in from reference TRBV2 and TRBJ2-3): EPEVTQTPSHQVTQMGQEVILRCVPISNHLYFYWYRQILGQKVEFLVSFYNNEISEKSEIFDDQFSVERPDGSNFTLKIRSTKLEDSAMYFCARGGNTQYFGPGTRLTVL.

This clonotype has a count of ten or more. V gene TRBV5-1 combines with J gene TRBJ2-3, with TRBD2 as a possible D gene (5 bases). V gave up 7 bases and J gave up 0 bases, with 15 bases separating them. CDR3 size: 15 residues. Germline-derived CDR1 and CDR2 are SGHRS and YFSETQ. The CDR3 DNA reads as TGCGCCAGCGGTCGACTACCCTCTAGCACAGATACGCAGTATTTT. Its translation is CASGRLPSSTDTQYF.